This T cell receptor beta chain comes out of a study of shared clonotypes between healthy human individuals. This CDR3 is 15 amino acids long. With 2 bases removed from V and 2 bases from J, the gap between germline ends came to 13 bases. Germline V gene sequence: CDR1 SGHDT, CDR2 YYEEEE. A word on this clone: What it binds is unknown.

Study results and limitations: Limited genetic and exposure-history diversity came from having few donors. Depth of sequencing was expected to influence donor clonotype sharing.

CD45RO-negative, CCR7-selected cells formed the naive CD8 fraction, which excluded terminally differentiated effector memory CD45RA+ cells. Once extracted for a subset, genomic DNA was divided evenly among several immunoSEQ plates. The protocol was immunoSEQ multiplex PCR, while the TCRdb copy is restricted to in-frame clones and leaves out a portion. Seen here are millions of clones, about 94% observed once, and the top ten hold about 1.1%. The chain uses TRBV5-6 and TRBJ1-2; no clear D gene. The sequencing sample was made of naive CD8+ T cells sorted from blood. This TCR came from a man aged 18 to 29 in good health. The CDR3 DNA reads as TGTGCCAGCAGCTTCCAAGCTACCGTAAACTATGGCTACACCTTC. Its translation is CASSFQATVNYGYTF. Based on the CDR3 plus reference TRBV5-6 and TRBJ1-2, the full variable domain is DAGVTQSPTHLIKTRGQQVTLRCSPKSGHDTVSWYQQALGQGPQFIFQYYEEEERQRGNFPDRFSGHQFPNYSSELNVNALLLGDSALYLCASSFQATVNYGYTFGSGTRLTVV.